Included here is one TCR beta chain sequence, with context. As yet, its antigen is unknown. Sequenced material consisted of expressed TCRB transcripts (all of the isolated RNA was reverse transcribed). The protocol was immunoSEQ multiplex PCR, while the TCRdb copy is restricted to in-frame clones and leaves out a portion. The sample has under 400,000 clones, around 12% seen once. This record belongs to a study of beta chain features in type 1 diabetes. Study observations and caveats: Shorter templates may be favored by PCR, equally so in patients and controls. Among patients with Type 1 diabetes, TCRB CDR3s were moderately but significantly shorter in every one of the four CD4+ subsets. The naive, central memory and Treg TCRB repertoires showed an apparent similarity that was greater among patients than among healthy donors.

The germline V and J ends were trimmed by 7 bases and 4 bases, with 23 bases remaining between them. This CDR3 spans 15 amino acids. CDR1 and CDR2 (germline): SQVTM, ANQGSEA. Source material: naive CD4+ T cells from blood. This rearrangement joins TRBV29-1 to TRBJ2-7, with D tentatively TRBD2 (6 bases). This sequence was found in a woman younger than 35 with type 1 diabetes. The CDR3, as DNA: TGCAGCGCCTCTAAAAACATGGTCGGGAGATACGAGCAGTACTTC. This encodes CSASKNMVGRYEQYF.